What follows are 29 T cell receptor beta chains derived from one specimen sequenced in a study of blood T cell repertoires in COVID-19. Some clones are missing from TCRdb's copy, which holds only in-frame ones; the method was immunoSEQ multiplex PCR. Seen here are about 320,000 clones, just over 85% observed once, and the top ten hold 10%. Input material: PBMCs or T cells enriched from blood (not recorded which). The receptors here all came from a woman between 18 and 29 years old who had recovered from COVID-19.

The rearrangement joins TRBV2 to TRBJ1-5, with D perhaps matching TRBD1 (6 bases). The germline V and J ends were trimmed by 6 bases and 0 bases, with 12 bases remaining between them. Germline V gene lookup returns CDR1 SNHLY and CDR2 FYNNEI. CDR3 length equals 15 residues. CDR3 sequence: CASSLDSNSNQPQHF. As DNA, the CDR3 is TGTGCCAGCAGCCTGGACAGTAATAGCAATCAGCCCCAGCATTTT. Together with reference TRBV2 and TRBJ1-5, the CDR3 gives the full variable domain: EPEVTQTPSHQVTQMGQEVILRCVPISNHLYFYWYRQILGQKVEFLVSFYNNEISEKSEIFDDQFSVERPDGSNFTLKIRSTKLEDSAMYFCASSLDSNSNQPQHFGDGTRLSIL.

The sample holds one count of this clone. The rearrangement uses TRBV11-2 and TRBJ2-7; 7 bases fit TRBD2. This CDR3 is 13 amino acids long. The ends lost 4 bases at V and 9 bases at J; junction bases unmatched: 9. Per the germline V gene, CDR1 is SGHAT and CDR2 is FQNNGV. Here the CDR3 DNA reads TGTGCCAGCAGCTCTGGGACTACGGCGGGGCAGTACTTC. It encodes CASSSGTTAGQYF. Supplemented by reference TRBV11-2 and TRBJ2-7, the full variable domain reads EAGVAQSPRYKIIEKRQSVAFWCNPISGHATLYWYQQILGQGPKLLIQFQNNGVVDDSQLPKDRFSAERLKGVDSTLKIQPAKLEDSAVYLCASSSGTTAGQYFGPGTRLTVT.

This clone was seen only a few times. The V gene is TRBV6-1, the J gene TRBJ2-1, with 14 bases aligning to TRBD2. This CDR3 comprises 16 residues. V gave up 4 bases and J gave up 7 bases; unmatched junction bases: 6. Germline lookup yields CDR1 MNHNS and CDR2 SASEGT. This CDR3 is CASSAKTSGGANEQFF. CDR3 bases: TGTGCCAGCAGTGCAAAGACTAGCGGGGGGGCTAATGAGCAGTTCTTC.

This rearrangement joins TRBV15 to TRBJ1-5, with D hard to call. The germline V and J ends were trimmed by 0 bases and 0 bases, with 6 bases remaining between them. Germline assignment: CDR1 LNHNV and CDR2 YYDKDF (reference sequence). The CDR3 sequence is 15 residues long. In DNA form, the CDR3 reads TGTGCCACCAGCAGAGATTATTTTAGCAATCAGCCCCAGCATTTT. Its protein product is CATSRDYFSNQPQHF.

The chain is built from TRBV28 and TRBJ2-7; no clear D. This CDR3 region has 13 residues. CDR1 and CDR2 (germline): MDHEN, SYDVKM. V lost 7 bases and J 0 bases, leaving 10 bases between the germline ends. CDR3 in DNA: TGTGCCAGCACCTTCCCCAGCTCCTACGAGCAGTACTTC. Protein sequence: CASTFPSSYEQYF.

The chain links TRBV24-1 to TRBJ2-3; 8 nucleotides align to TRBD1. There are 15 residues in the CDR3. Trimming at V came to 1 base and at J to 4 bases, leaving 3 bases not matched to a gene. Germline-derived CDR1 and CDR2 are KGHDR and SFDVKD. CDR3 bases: TGTGCCACCAGTGATTTTGGCAGGGGGCCAGATACGCAGTATTTT. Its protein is CATSDFGRGPDTQYF.

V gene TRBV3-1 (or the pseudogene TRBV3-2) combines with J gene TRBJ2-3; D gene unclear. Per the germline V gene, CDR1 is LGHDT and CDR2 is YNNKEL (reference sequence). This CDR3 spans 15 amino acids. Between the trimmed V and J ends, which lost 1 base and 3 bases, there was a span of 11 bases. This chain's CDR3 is CASSQVALWTDTQYF. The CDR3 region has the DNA TGTGCCAGCAGCCAAGTGGCCCTCTGGACAGATACGCAGTATTTT.

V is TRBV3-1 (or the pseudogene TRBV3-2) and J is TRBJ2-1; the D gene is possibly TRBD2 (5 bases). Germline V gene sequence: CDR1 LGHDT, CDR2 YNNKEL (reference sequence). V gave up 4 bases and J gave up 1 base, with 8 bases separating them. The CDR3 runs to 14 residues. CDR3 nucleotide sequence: TGTGCCAGCAGCCCCGTAGCGTCCTACAATGAGCAGTTCTTC. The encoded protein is CASSPVASYNEQFF.

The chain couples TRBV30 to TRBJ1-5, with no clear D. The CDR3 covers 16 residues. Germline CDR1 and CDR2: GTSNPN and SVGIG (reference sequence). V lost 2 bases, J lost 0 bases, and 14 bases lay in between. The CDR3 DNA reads TGTGCCTGGAGTAGGGAGGAGTCTGATAGCAATCAGCCCCAGCATTTT. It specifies CAWSREESDSNQPQHF.

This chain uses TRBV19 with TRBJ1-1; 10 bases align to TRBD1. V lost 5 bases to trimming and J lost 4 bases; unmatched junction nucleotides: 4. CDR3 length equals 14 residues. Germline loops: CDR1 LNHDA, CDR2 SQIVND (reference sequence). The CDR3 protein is CASSSGQGGTEAFF. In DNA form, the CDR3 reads TGTGCCAGTAGTTCTGGACAGGGGGGCACTGAAGCTTTCTTT.

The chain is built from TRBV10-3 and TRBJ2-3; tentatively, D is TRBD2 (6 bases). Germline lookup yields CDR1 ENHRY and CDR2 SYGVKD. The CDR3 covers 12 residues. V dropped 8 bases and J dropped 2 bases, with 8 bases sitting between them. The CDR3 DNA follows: TGTGCCATCGGCGGGACCACAGATACGCAGTATTTT. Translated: CAIGGTTDTQYF.

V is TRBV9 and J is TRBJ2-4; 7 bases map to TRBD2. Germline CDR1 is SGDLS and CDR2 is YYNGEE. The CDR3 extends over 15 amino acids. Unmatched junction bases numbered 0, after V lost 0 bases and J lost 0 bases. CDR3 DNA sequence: TGTGCCAGCAGCGTAGCGGGAGGAGCCAAAAACATTCAGTACTTC. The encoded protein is CASSVAGGAKNIQYF.

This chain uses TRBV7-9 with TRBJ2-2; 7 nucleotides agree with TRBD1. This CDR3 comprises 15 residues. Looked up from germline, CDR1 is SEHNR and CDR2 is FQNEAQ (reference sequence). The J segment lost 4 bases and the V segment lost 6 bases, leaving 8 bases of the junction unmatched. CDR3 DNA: TGTGCCAGCAGACAGGGAGCAGGGGGCACCGGGGAGCTGTTTTTT. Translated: CASRQGAGGTGELFF. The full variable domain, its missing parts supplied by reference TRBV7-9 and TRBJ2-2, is DTGVSQNPRHKITKRGQNVTFRCDPISEHNRLYWYRQTLGQGPEFLTYFQNEAQLEKSRLLSDRFSAERPKGSFSTLEIQRTEQGDSAMYLCASRQGAGGTGELFFGEGSRLTVL.

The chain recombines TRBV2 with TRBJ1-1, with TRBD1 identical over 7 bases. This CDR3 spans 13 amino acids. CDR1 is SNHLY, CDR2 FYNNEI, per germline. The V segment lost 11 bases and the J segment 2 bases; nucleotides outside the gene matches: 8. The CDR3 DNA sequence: TGTGCCGCCAAAGGACAGGAAAACACTGAAGCTTTCTTT. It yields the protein CAAKGQENTEAFF.

The CDR3 DNA reads TGTGCCAGCAGTCCTCCCCCCCCAGATACGCAGTATTTT. Its protein is CASSPPPPDTQYF. The chain carries TRBV2 and TRBJ2-3, with D unresolved. This CDR3 spans 13 amino acids. In germline, CDR1 is SNHLY, CDR2 FYNNEI. V lost 5 bases, J lost 4 bases, and 10 bases lay in between.

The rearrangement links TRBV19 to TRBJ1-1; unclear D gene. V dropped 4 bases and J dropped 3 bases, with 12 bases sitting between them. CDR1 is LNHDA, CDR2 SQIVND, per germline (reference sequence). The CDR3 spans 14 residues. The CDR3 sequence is CASSTRPEDTEAFF. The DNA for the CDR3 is TGTGCCAGTAGTACCCGCCCAGAGGACACTGAAGCTTTCTTT.

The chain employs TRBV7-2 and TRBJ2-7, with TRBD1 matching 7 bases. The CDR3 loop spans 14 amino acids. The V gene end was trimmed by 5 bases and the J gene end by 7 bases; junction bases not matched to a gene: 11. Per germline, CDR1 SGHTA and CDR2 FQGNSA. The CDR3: CASSRIRGHGEQYF. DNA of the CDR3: TGTGCCAGCAGCCGTATTAGGGGGCATGGGGAGCAGTACTTC.

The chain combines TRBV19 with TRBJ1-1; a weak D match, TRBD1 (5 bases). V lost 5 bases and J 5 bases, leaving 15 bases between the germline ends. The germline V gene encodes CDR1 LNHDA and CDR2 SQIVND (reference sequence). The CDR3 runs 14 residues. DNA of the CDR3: TGTGCCAGTAGTGGCCAGGGTGGATGGACTGAAGCTTTCTTT. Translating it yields CASSGQGGWTEAFF.

The CDR3 DNA sequence: TGTGCCAGCAGCCGGGACAATACCTACGAGCAGTACTTC. Translated, it gives CASSRDNTYEQYF. This sequence joins TRBV9 and TRBJ2-7, with a possible D match to TRBD1 (6 bases). V was shortened by 4 bases and J by 2 bases, with 10 bases between the two germline ends. The CDR3 has 13 amino acids. The germline CDR1 and CDR2 sequences are SGDLS and YYNGEE. The full variable domain, in which reference TRBV9 and TRBJ2-7 provide the parts outside the CDR3, is DSGVTQTPKHLITATGQRVTLRCSPRSGDLSVYWYQQSLDQGLQFLIQYYNGEERAKGNILERFSAQQFPDLHSELNLSSLELGDSALYFCASSRDNTYEQYFGPGTRLTVT.

The CDR3 DNA sequence: TGCGCCAGCAGTGAAACGGGGGTCACTGAAGCTTTCTTT. Amino acid sequence: CASSETGVTEAFF. The J gene is TRBJ1-1, the V gene TRBV10-1, with D possibly being TRBD1 (5 bases). Germline values: CDR1 WNHNN, CDR2 SYGVQD (reference sequence). V lost 3 bases and J 4 bases, leaving 9 bases between the germline ends. The CDR3 is 13 amino acids.

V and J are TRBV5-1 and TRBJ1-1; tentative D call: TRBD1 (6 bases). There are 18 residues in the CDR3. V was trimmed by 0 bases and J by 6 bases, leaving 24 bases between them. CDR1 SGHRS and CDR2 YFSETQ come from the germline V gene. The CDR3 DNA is TGCGCCAGCAGCTTGGCCGGTGGGGGCATCCAGGGCGATCCTGAAGCTTTCTTT. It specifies CASSLAGGGIQGDPEAFF.

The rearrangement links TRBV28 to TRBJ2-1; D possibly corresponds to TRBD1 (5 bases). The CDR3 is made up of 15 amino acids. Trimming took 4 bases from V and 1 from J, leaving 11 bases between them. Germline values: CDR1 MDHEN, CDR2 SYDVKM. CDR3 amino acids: CASSSQGGSYNEQFF. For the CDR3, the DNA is TGTGCCAGCAGTTCCCAGGGTGGGTCCTACAATGAGCAGTTCTTC. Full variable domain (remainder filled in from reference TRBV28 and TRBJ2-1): DVKVTQSSRYLVKRTGEKVFLECVQDMDHENMFWYRQDPGLGLRLIYFSYDVKMKEKGDIPEGYSVSREKKERFSLILESASTNQTSMYLCASSSQGGSYNEQFFGPGTRLTVL.

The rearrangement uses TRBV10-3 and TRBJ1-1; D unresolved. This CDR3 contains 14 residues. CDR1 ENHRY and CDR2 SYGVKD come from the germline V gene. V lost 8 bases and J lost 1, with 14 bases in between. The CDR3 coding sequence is TGTGCCATCCAGGTCCAGCCCGAGAACACTGAAGCTTTCTTT. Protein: CAIQVQPENTEAFF.

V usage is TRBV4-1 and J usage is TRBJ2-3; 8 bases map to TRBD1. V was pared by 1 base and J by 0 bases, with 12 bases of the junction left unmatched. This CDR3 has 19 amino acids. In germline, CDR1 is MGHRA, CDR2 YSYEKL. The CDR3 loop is CASSQGRTWTGPSTDTQYF. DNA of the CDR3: TGCGCCAGCAGCCAAGGACGGACATGGACAGGGCCTAGCACAGATACGCAGTATTTT.

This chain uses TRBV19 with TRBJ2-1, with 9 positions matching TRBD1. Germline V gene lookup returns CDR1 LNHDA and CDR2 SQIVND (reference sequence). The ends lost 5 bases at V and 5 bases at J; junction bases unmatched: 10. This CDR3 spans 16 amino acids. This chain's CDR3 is CASSVRTGQGDNEQFF. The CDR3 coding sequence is TGTGCCAGTAGTGTTCGAACGGGACAGGGTGACAATGAGCAGTTCTTC.

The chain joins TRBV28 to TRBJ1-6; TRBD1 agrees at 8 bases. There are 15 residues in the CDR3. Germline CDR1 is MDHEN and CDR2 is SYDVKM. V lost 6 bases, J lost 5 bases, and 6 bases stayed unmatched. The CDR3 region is CASRPQGADNSPLHF. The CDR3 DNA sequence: TGTGCCAGCAGGCCTCAGGGGGCAGATAATTCACCCCTCCACTTT.

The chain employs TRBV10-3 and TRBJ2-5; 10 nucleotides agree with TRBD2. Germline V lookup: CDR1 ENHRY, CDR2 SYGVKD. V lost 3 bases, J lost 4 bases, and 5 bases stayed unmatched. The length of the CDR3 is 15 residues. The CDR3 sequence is CAISDLAGERETQYF. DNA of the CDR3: TGTGCCATCAGTGACCTAGCGGGGGAGCGAGAGACCCAGTACTTC.

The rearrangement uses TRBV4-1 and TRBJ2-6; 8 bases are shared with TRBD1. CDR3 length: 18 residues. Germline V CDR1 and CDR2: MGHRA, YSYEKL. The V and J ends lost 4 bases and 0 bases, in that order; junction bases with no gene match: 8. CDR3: CASSLQWDRHSGANVLTF. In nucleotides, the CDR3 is TGCGCCAGCAGCCTACAGTGGGACAGGCACTCTGGGGCCAACGTCCTGACTTTC.

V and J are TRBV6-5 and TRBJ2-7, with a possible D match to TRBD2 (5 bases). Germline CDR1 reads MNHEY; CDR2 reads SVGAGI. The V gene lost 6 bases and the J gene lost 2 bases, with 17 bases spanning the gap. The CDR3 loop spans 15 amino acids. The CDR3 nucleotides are TGTGCCAGCAGGGACTTGACGGCAGGCCCCTACGAGCAGTACTTC. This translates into CASRDLTAGPYEQYF.